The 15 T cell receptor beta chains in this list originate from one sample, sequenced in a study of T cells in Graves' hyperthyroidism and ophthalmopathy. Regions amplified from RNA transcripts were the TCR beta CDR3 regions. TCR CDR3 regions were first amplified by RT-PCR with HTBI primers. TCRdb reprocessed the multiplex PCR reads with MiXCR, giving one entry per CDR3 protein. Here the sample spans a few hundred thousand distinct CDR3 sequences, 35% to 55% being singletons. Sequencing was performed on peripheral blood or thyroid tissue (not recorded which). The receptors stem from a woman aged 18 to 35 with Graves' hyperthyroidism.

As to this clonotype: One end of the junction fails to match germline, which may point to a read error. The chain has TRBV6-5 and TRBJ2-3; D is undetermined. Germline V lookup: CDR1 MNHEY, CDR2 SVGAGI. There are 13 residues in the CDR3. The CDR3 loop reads CASSDSIGDTQYF. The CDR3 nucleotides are TGTGCCAGCAGTGACTCGATCGGAGATACGCAGTATTTT.

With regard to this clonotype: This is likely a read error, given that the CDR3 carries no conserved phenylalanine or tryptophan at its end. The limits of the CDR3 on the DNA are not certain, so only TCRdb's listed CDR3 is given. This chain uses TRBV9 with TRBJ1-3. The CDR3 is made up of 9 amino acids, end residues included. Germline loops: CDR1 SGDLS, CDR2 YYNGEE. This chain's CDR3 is CASMRDRGT.

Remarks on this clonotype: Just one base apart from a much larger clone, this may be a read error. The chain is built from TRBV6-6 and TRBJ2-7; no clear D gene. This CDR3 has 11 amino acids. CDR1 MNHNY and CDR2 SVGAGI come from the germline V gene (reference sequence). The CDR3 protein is CVSSPGPGQYF. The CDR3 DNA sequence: TGTGTCAGCAGTCCGGGTCCGGGGCAGTACTTC.

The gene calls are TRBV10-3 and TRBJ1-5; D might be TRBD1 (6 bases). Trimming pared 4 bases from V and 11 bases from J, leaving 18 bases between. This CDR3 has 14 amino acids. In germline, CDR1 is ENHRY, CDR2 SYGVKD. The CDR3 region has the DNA TGTGCCATCAGTGGAGAGGGAAGGGGGGAGACCCAGCATTTT. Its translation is CAISGEGRGETQHF.

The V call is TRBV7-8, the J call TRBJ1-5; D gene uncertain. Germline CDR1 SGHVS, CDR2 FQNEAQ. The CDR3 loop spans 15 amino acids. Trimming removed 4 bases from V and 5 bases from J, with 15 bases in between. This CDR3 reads CASSSAPPTDQPQHF. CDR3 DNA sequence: TGTGCCAGCAGCTCCGCACCGCCAACGGATCAGCCCCAGCATTTT.

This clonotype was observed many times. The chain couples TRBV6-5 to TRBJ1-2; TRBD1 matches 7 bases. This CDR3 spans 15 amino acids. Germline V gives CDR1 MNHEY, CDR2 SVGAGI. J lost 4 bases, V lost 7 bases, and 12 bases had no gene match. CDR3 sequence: CASTPGPGTAYGYTF. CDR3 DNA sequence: TGTGCCAGCACCCCTGGACCCGGGACAGCCTATGGCTACACCTTC.

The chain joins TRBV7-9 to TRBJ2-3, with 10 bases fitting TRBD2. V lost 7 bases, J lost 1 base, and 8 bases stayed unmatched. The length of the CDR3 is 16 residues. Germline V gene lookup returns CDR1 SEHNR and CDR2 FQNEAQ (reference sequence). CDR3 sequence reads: CASTITGTSGTDTQYF. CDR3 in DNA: TGTGCCAGCACCATAACCGGGACTAGCGGCACAGATACGCAGTATTTT.

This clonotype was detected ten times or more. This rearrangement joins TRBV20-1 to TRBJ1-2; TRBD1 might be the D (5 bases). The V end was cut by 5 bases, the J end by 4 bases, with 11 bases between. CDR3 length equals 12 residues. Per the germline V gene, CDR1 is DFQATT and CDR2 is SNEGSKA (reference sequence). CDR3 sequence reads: CSAQSQGYGYTF. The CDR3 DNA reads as TGCAGTGCTCAGTCCCAGGGCTATGGCTACACCTTC.

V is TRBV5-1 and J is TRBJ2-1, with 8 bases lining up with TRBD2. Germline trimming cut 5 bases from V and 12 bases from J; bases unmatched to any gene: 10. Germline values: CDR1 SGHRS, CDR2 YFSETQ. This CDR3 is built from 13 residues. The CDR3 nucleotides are TGCGCCAGCAGGCGGGAGGTGAAAGATACGCAGTTCTTC. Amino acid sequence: CASRREVKDTQFF.

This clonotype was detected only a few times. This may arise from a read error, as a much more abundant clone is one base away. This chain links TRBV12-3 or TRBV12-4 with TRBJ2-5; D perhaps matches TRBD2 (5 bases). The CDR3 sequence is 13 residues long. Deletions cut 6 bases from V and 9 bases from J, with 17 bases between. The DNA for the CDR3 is TGTGCCAGCAGAGAAGTGGGTATGGAGGCCCAGTACTTC. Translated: CASREVGMEAQYF.

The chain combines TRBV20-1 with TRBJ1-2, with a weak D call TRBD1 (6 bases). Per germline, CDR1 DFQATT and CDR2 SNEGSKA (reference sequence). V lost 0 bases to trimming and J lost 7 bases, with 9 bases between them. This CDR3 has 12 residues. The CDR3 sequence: CSARDGGRGYTF. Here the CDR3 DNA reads TGCAGTGCTAGAGATGGGGGCCGTGGCTACACCTTC.

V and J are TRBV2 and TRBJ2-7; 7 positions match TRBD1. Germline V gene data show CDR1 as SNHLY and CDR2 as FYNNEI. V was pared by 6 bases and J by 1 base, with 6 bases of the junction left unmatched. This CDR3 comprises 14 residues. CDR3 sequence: CASSAGTDSYEQYF. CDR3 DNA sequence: TGTGCCAGCAGCGCCGGGACAGATTCCTACGAGCAGTACTTC.

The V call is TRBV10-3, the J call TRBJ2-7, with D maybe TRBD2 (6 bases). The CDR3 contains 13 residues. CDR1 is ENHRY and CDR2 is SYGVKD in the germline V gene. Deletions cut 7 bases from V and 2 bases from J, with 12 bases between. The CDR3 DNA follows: TGTGCCATCACTGGGACGGGGGCCTACGAGCAGTACTTC. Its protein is CAITGTGAYEQYF.

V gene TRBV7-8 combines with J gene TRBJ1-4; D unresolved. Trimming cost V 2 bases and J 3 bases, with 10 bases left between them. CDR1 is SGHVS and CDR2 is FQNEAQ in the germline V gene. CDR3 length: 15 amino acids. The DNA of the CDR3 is TGTGCCAGCAGCTTACCGGGATTTCCTAATGAAAAACTGTTTTTT. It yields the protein CASSLPGFPNEKLFF.

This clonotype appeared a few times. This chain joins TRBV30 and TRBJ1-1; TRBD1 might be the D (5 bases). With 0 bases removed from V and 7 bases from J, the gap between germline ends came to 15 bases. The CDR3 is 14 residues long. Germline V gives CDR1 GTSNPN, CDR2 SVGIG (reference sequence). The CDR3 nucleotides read TGTGCCTGGAGTGTTTCGGGGGGTAGTAGTGAAGCTTTCTTT. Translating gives CAWSVSGGSSEAFF. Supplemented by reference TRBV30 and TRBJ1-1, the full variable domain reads SQTIHQWPATLVQPVGSPLSLECTVEGTSNPNLYWYRQAAGRGLQLLFYSVGIGQISSEVPQNLSASRPQDRQFILSSKKLLLSDSGFYLCAWSVSGGSSEAFFGQGTRLTVV.